A selection of T cell receptor beta chains follows, all from one sample in a study of T cell responses to AZD1222 COVID-19 vaccine. Data came from immunoSEQ multiplex PCR; TCRdb stores just in-frame clones and leaves some out. The table shows nearly 110,000 clones, with approximately 89% occurring only once. Sequencing was performed on peripheral blood, taken on day 0 of AZD1222 vaccination. These receptors originate from an adult in good health. Each CDR3 is given with its conserved first and last residue.

CDR3: CASSQILMGLSYEQYF; V: TRBV3-1/TRBV3-2; J: TRBJ2-7
CDR3: CASSQDLRSGNTIYF; V: TRBV4-1; J: TRBJ1-3
CDR3: CASRTGVVTGELFF; V: TRBV11-2; J: TRBJ2-2
CDR3: CASSLGGDRVYF; V: TRBV5-6; J: TRBJ2-7
CDR3: CASSEGQGALYEQYF; V: TRBV9; J: TRBJ2-7
CDR3: CASSPRATNEKLFF; V: TRBV14; J: TRBJ1-4
CDR3: CSVARTGDYNEQFF; V: TRBV29-1; J: TRBJ2-1
CDR3: CASSSRGQANTEAFF; V: TRBV19; J: TRBJ1-1
CDR3: CASRDGGTPFYEQYF; V: TRBV6-5; J: TRBJ2-7
CDR3: CASSRQAGNYGYTF; V: TRBV27; J: TRBJ1-2
CDR3: CASSPEGGPGNTIYF; V: TRBV18; J: TRBJ1-3
CDR3: CATSRDGENYGYTF; V: TRBV15; J: TRBJ1-2
CDR3: CASSLLDRGNQPQHF; V: TRBV7-2; J: TRBJ1-5
CDR3: CASSLRSGGWGETQYF; V: TRBV18; J: TRBJ2-5
CDR3: CASSPMVRLRNTEAFF; V: TRBV6-2/TRBV6-3; J: TRBJ1-1
CDR3: CARGGAGVTQYF; V: TRBV2; J: TRBJ2-3
CDR3: CASSQGQGSNQPQHF; V: TRBV4-3; J: TRBJ1-5
CDR3: CASSLIAIVTDTQYF; V: TRBV7-6; J: TRBJ2-3
CDR3: CASAADPFNQPQHF; V: TRBV5-4; J: TRBJ1-5
CDR3: CASSLWSYGYTF; V: TRBV12-3/TRBV12-4; J: TRBJ1-2
CDR3: CASNTGQDYNSPLHF; V: TRBV7-9; J: TRBJ1-6
CDR3: CASSHEGSSYEQYF; V: TRBV6-1; J: TRBJ2-7
CDR3: CASSHPGDTEAFF; V: TRBV19; J: TRBJ1-1
CDR3: CASSELETQYF; V: TRBV10-2; J: TRBJ2-5
CDR3: CASSQDGLAGGTGELFF; V: TRBV3-1/TRBV3-2; J: TRBJ2-2
CDR3: CASSPTGQGASF; V: TRBV5-6; J: TRBJ1-1
CDR3: CASSQDPGGPDNEQFF; V: TRBV4-3; J: TRBJ2-1
CDR3: CASSFRYQPQHF; V: TRBV12-3/TRBV12-4; J: TRBJ1-5
CDR3: CASAPSQGVAGAYTGELFF; V: TRBV10-2; J: TRBJ2-2
CDR3: CASSLAAGGYNEQFF; V: TRBV5-4; J: TRBJ2-1
CDR3: CASSLSGGLRTEAFF; V: TRBV5-1; J: TRBJ1-1
CDR3: CASSLRRGINNEQFF; V: TRBV7-2; J: TRBJ2-1
CDR3: CASSWGAGETQYF; V: TRBV7-2; J: TRBJ2-5
CDR3: CAIVRGLYGYTF; V: TRBV12-3/TRBV12-4; J: TRBJ1-2
CDR3: CASSFEVGDTQYF; V: TRBV11-2; J: TRBJ2-3
CDR3: CASSGQGGGKTGELFF; V: TRBV21-1; J: TRBJ2-2
CDR3: CASSLSGTDHYEQYF; V: TRBV11-2; J: TRBJ2-7
CDR3: CASSRQTSGANVLTF; V: TRBV27; J: TRBJ2-6
CDR3: CASSLVGVAGYTF; V: TRBV5-6; J: TRBJ1-2
CDR3: CASSLGSSGGQAGEQFF; V: TRBV7-6; J: TRBJ2-1
CDR3: CASSEWGQGRTGELFF; V: TRBV2; J: TRBJ2-2